A single sample gave rise to the 9 T cell receptor beta chains below, sequenced in a study of T cells in Graves' hyperthyroidism and ophthalmopathy. TCR beta CDR3 sequences were amplified from RNA transcripts. A first-round RT-PCR of the TCR CDR3 used the HTBI primer set. TCRdb called the multiplex PCR reads again in MiXCR, with one record for every CDR3 protein. The data show about 200,000 distinct CDR3 sequences, less than 20% seen once. Sequences were obtained from blood. The receptors here all came from a woman in her forties or fifties with Graves' hyperthyroidism.

In this sample, this clonotype turned up a few times. The chain joins TRBV5-1 to TRBJ2-7; 8 bases align to TRBD1. The CDR3 has 14 amino acids. V was pared by 6 bases and J by 5 bases, with 10 bases of the junction left unmatched. Germline-derived CDR1 and CDR2 are SGHRS and YFSETQ. The CDR3 region is CASNPGTGVNEQYF. The CDR3 DNA reads TGCGCCAGCAACCCCGGGACAGGCGTCAACGAGCAGTACTTC.

This clonotype was recorded only once. A single base separates this from a much larger clone, so it may be a read error. CDR3 residues: CAWSVRFLGRTEVFF. CDR3 nucleotides: TGTGCCTGGAGTGTCCGGTTTTTAGGTCGGACTGAAGTTTTCTTT. The chain recombines TRBV30 with TRBJ1-1; D uncertain. CDR1 GTSNPN and CDR2 SVGIG come from the germline V gene (reference sequence). CDR3 length: 15 residues.

Regarding this clonotype: A much larger clone differs from this one at a single base, so this may be a read error. The chain is built from TRBV12-3 or TRBV12-4 and TRBJ2-1; TRBD2 matches at 13 bases. CDR3 length: 14 amino acids. Unmatched junction bases numbered 6, after V lost 7 bases and J lost 9 bases. The CDR3 bases are TGTGCCAGCATCACTAGCGGGAGGGCCAGTGAGCAGTTCTTC. Amino acid sequence: CASITSGRASEQFF.

This clonotype was seen at least ten times. The DNA of the CDR3 is TGTGCCAGCAGTTTGTCGTGGGAGGGGGGCGATGAGCAGTTCTTC. Its translation: CASSLSWEGGDEQFF. The chain is built from TRBV28 and TRBJ2-1; possibly TRBD2 for D (7 bases). Germline CDR1 reads MDHEN; CDR2 reads SYDVKM. The ends were cut back, 3 bases at V and 8 bases at J, with 17 bases in the middle. The length of the CDR3 is 15 residues.

This clonotype showed up many times. The chain has TRBV20-1 and TRBJ1-1; D remains unclear. CDR3 length equals 15 residues. V was clipped by 6 bases and J by 1 base, with 18 bases between them. Looked up from germline, CDR1 is DFQATT and CDR2 is SNEGSKA (reference sequence). The CDR3 nucleotides are TGCAGTGCGCCGAACCCGGGAGGACCGAACACTGAAGCTTTCTTT. Encoded protein: CSAPNPGGPNTEAFF.

Ten or more counts support this clonotype. The gene calls are TRBV3-1 and TRBJ2-7; 9 bases line up with TRBD2. V shed 0 bases, J shed 3 bases, and the junction held 12 bases outside the gene matches. The length of the CDR3 is 18 residues. From germline, CDR1 is LGHDT and CDR2 YNNKEL (reference sequence). The CDR3: CASSQDHWTSEIIYEQYF. Here the CDR3 DNA reads TGTGCCAGCAGCCAAGATCATTGGACTAGCGAAATCATCTACGAGCAGTACTTC.

This clonotype has a count of ten or more. This rearrangement joins TRBV5-1 to TRBJ1-2; D perhaps matches TRBD1 (5 bases). Germline CDR1 is SGHRS and CDR2 is YFSETQ. Trimming took 4 bases from V and 7 from J, leaving 14 bases between them. This CDR3 comprises 13 residues. Written as DNA, the CDR3 is TGCGCCAGCAGCCCTTCGGGGGATTTTGGCTACACCTTC. Amino acid sequence: CASSPSGDFGYTF.

The chain is built from TRBV11-2 and TRBJ2-3, with 11 positions matching TRBD2. The germline V gene encodes CDR1 SGHAT and CDR2 FQNNGV. The junction had 6 bases not matched to a gene; V was cut back by 1 base and J by 0 bases. CDR3 size: 18 residues. CDR3 region: CASSLAGTSGSSTDTQYF. The CDR3 region has the DNA TGTGCCAGCAGCTTAGCCGGGACTAGCGGTTCTAGCACAGATACGCAGTATTTT. The full variable domain, with the rest looked up from reference TRBV11-2 and TRBJ2-3, is EAGVAQSPRYKIIEKRQSVAFWCNPISGHATLYWYQQILGQGPKLLIQFQNNGVVDDSQLPKDRFSAERLKGVDSTLKIQPAKLEDSAVYLCASSLAGTSGSSTDTQYFGPGTRLTVL.

In this sample, this clonotype turned up many times. The V and J genes are TRBV20-1 and TRBJ1-1; no clear D gene. The CDR3 spans 16 residues. Germline loops: CDR1 DFQATT, CDR2 SNEGSKA (reference sequence). V shed 4 bases and J shed 0 bases, with 18 bases lying between them. CDR3 residues: CSATNRVNLLNTEAFF. The CDR3, as DNA: TGCAGTGCTACCAATCGGGTGAACCTACTGAACACTGAAGCTTTCTTT.